The following is a T cell receptor beta chain sequence with its context. With 6 bases removed from V and 2 bases from J, the gap between germline ends came to 10 bases. This CDR3 region has 13 residues. Germline V lookup: CDR1 LNHDA, CDR2 SQIVND (reference sequence). The sample comes from a study of cytomegalovirus exposure and HLA in healthy donors. Using immunoSEQ multiplex PCR, the repertoire was profiled, and TCRdb retains in-frame clones only, with some absent. This sample has about 49,000 clones; approximately 93% occur once, and the top ten carry 7.8%. The receptor was derived from a young woman in good health and CMV-seropositive. Material for sequencing was PBMCs. The rearrangement uses TRBV19 and TRBJ1-1, with D unclear. CDR3: CASRSNPNTEAFF. The CDR3 nucleotides are TGTGCCAGTAGAAGCAACCCAAACACTGAAGCTTTCTTT.